The 30 T cell receptor beta chains given below trace back to one sample, sequenced in a study of blood T cell repertoires in COVID-19 (dated by TCRdb to 2020 to 2022). The library relied on the immunoSEQ multiplex PCR assay. As stored in TCRdb, this immuneACCESS dataset retains in-frame rearrangements with V and J assigned. A fraction of the clones does not appear; measured against another copy, unresolved V genes explain less than half of the discrepancy, and the remainder lacks a known reason. The sample profile shows about 53,000 clones; 65% to 90% of them were found once. 20% to 25% of the sample comes from the top ten. Sequenced material: peripheral blood. The receptors were gathered from an elderly woman with COVID-19, enrolled during active disease.

The rearrangement links TRBV18 to TRBJ2-1; a possible D gene is TRBD1 (5 bases). Trimming took off 1 base at V and 8 bases at J, with 6 bases between the two ends. This CDR3 comprises 12 residues. Germline values: CDR1 KGHSH, CDR2 LQKENI. CDR3 loop: CASSPQGDEQFF. CDR3 DNA sequence: TGTGCCAGCTCACCACAAGGGGATGAGCAGTTCTTC. Full variable domain (outside the CDR3, taken from reference TRBV18 and TRBJ2-1): NAGVMQNPRHLVRRRGQEARLRCSPMKGHSHVYWYRQLPEEGLKFMVYLQKENIIDESGMPKERFSAEFPKEGPSILRIQQVVRGDSAAYFCASSPQGDEQFFGPGTRLTVL.

The rearrangement uses TRBV4-1 and TRBJ2-1; TRBD2 agrees at 10 bases. Germline CDR1 MGHRA, CDR2 YSYEKL. The J segment lost 7 bases and the V segment lost 1 base, leaving 10 bases of the junction unmatched. This CDR3 contains 17 residues. This CDR3 is CASSQVITSGIGNEQFF. Here the CDR3 DNA reads TGCGCCAGCAGCCAAGTGATAACTAGCGGGATCGGGAATGAGCAGTTCTTC.

This rearrangement joins TRBV21-1 to TRBJ2-5; the listed D gene, TRBD1, was not tested against the DNA. TRBV21-1 is designated a pseudogene. The CDR3 covers 14 residues. CDR3 sequence (DNA): TGTGCCAGCAGCAAGGGGCAGCACGGGGAGACCCAGTACTTC. Translated: CASSKGQHGETQYF.

In this sample, this clone turned up a few times. The V gene is TRBV30, the J gene TRBJ1-5, with 10 bases aligning to TRBD1. The CDR3 length is 13 residues. CDR1 and CDR2 from the germline V gene are GTSNPN and SVGIG (reference sequence). J lost 6 bases, V lost 3 bases, and 2 bases had no gene match. In DNA form, the CDR3 reads TGTGCCTGGAGCGGACAGGGGGGTCAGCCCCAGCATTTT. Translated, it gives CAWSGQGGQPQHF.

The chain couples TRBV12-3 or TRBV12-4 to TRBJ2-1; D remains ambiguous. There are 12 residues in the CDR3. Trimming stripped 3 bases from V and 7 bases from J, with 7 bases between. The CDR3, as DNA: TGTGCCAGCAGTTTCTTCGGGAATGAGCAGTTCTTC. Amino acids: CASSFFGNEQFF.

The rearrangement links TRBV6-6 to TRBJ1-3, with D uncertain. The germline CDR1 and CDR2 sequences are MNHNY and SVGAGI (reference sequence). This CDR3 has 15 residues. The ends were cut back, 5 bases at V and 4 bases at J, with 15 bases in the middle. The CDR3 loop is CASSPPGGLGNTIYF. For the CDR3, the DNA is TGTGCCAGCAGTCCACCCGGCGGACTAGGAAACACCATATATTTT.

The J gene is TRBJ1-5, the V gene TRBV18; 7 nucleotides align to TRBD1. There are 16 residues in the CDR3. In germline, CDR1 is KGHSH, CDR2 LQKENI. V lost 1 base, J lost 4 bases, and 7 bases stayed unmatched. The CDR3 sequence is CASSPRLQGLNQPQHF. In nucleotides, the CDR3 is TGTGCCAGCTCACCACGGCTACAGGGGTTAAATCAGCCCCAGCATTTT. Supplemented by reference TRBV18 and TRBJ1-5, the full variable domain reads NAGVMQNPRHLVRRRGQEARLRCSPMKGHSHVYWYRQLPEEGLKFMVYLQKENIIDESGMPKERFSAEFPKEGPSILRIQQVVRGDSAAYFCASSPRLQGLNQPQHFGDGTRLSIL.

The rearrangement joins TRBV18 to TRBJ1-3, with D perhaps TRBD1 (5 bases). V lost 1 base and J lost 2, with 12 bases in between. The CDR3 runs to 16 residues. Germline values: CDR1 KGHSH, CDR2 LQKENI. CDR3 residues: CASSPLDSPAGNTIYF. CDR3 sequence (DNA): TGTGCCAGCTCACCACTTGACAGCCCTGCTGGAAACACCATATATTTT. Filled out from reference TRBV18 and TRBJ1-3, the complete variable domain reads NAGVMQNPRHLVRRRGQEARLRCSPMKGHSHVYWYRQLPEEGLKFMVYLQKENIIDESGMPKERFSAEFPKEGPSILRIQQVVRGDSAAYFCASSPLDSPAGNTIYFGEGSWLTVV.

For the CDR3, the DNA is TGTGCCTGGAGTCAGGAGGGGAACACAGATACGCAGTATTTT. Residues: CAWSQEGNTDTQYF. J is TRBJ2-3 and V is TRBV30; D is possibly TRBD2 (6 bases). Germline loops: CDR1 GTSNPN, CDR2 SVGIG (reference sequence). Trimming cost V 2 bases and J 2 bases, with 11 bases left between them. The CDR3 consists of 14 residues.

The V call is TRBV6-5, the J call TRBJ2-3, with no clear D. The CDR3 has 15 residues. Germline assignment: CDR1 MNHEY and CDR2 SVGAGI. The V end lost 6 bases, the J end lost 2 bases, and 15 bases lay between the germline ends. This chain's CDR3 is CASRPSGASTDTQYF. The CDR3 DNA sequence: TGTGCCAGCAGGCCATCTGGAGCGTCCACAGATACGCAGTATTTT.

The chain uses TRBV6-4 and TRBJ1-4; TRBD1 agrees at 8 bases. V lost 4 bases to trimming and J lost 7 bases; unmatched junction nucleotides: 8. This CDR3 region has 15 residues. Germline V CDR1 and CDR2: MRHNA, SNTAGT. CDR3 nucleotide sequence: TGTGCCAGCAGTGCCCAACCGGGGACAGGTGAAAAACTGTTTTTT. This sequence encodes CASSAQPGTGEKLFF.

This chain joins TRBV24-1 and TRBJ2-5; perhaps TRBD1 as D (7 bases). V was clipped by 3 bases and J by 3 bases, with 13 bases between them. This CDR3 spans 15 amino acids. CDR1 KGHDR and CDR2 SFDVKD come from the germline V gene. CDR3 region: CATSDRRGEEETQYF. DNA of the CDR3: TGTGCCACCAGTGATCGCAGGGGGGAAGAAGAGACCCAGTACTTC.

Here the CDR3 reads CATSDTGQGKLFF. The CDR3 coding sequence is TGTGCCACCAGTGATACTGGACAGGGAAAACTGTTTTTT. The V gene is TRBV24-1, the J gene TRBJ1-4; 8 bases match TRBD1. CDR3 length equals 13 residues. CDR1 KGHDR and CDR2 SFDVKD come from the germline V gene. With 3 bases clipped from V and 10 bases from J, the junction kept 3 bases outside the gene matches.

The J gene is TRBJ1-2, the V gene TRBV28; D gene ambiguous. Trimming shortened V by 2 bases and J by 8 bases, and 21 bases separated the two germline ends. This CDR3 contains 16 residues. Germline CDR1 reads MDHEN; CDR2 reads SYDVKM. The CDR3 DNA follows: TGTGCCAGCAGTTTAGTCAGAAGCGGCGGGGTGAGGGGCTACACCTTC. It is translated as CASSLVRSGGVRGYTF.

The rearrangement uses TRBV28 and TRBJ2-2, with 7 bases lining up with TRBD1. Looked up from germline, CDR1 is MDHEN and CDR2 is SYDVKM. The J segment lost 3 bases and the V segment lost 3 bases, leaving 7 bases of the junction unmatched. This CDR3 contains 16 residues. In DNA, the CDR3 is TGTGCCAGCAGTTTCCAGGACAGGTGGTACACCGGGGAGCTGTTTTTT. This translates into CASSFQDRWYTGELFF.

This chain connects TRBV18 to TRBJ2-1; no reliable D call. The CDR3 contains 13 residues. Germline-derived CDR1 and CDR2 are KGHSH and LQKENI. The V gene lost 3 bases and the J gene lost 9 bases, with 12 bases spanning the gap. The CDR3 coding sequence is TGTGCCAGCTCACCGGGCCAGTCCGGTGAGCAGTTCTTC. Residues: CASSPGQSGEQFF.

The chain couples TRBV30 to TRBJ1-1; D not certain. CDR3 size: 12 residues. Trimming removed 4 bases at V and 1 base at J, with 7 bases between. In germline, CDR1 is GTSNPN, CDR2 SVGIG (reference sequence). In DNA form, the CDR3 reads TGTGCCTGGAAACGCAGGAACACTGAAGCTTTCTTT. Translated: CAWKRRNTEAFF.

The CDR3 bases are TGTGCCAGTAGCCGACAGGGTAAGGGTGAAAAACTGTTTTTT. Translating it yields CASSRQGKGEKLFF. This sequence joins TRBV19 and TRBJ1-4; TRBD1 agrees at 7 bases. From germline, CDR1 is LNHDA and CDR2 SQIVND (reference sequence). This CDR3 has 14 amino acids. V lost 6 bases to trimming and J lost 7 bases; unmatched junction nucleotides: 8.

The chain links TRBV30 to TRBJ1-3; TRBD1 agrees at 9 bases. CDR1 GTSNPN and CDR2 SVGIG come from the germline V gene (reference sequence). The CDR3 has 12 amino acids. The V segment lost 8 bases and the J segment 6 bases; nucleotides outside the gene matches: 5. The CDR3 DNA follows: TGTGCCCGGGGACAGGGTGCAAACACCATATATTTT. Its translation is CARGQGANTIYF.

This chain connects TRBV7-9 to TRBJ2-6; D uncertain. Germline V gives CDR1 SEHNR, CDR2 FQNEAQ (reference sequence). Trimming stripped 3 bases from V and 0 bases from J, with 3 bases between. This CDR3 has 14 residues. The chain's CDR3 is CASSFYSGANVLTF. CDR3 nucleotide sequence: TGTGCCAGCAGCTTTTACTCTGGGGCCAACGTCCTGACTTTC.

The chain couples TRBV3-1 (or the pseudogene TRBV3-2) to TRBJ2-3, with D uncertain. Trimming cost V 2 bases and J 2 bases, with 8 bases left between them. Looked up from germline, CDR1 is LGHDT and CDR2 is YNNKEL (reference sequence). The CDR3 is 14 residues long. The CDR3 DNA sequence: TGTGCCAGCAGCCAATCCAATCCCACAGATACGCAGTATTTT. Protein sequence: CASSQSNPTDTQYF.

This clone was detected once. The V call is TRBV2, the J call TRBJ2-3, with D unresolved. This CDR3 has 12 residues. V was shortened by 6 bases and J by 5 bases, with 9 bases between the two germline ends. CDR1 is SNHLY and CDR2 is FYNNEI in the germline V gene. CDR3 residues: CASRSTVDTQYF. The DNA for the CDR3 is TGTGCCAGCAGGAGTACAGTAGATACGCAGTATTTT.

V and J are TRBV30 and TRBJ1-2; D might be TRBD1 (5 bases). V lost 2 bases and J lost 2, with 9 bases in between. Germline V lookup: CDR1 GTSNPN, CDR2 SVGIG (reference sequence). This CDR3 spans 13 amino acids. The CDR3 protein is CAWSSRANYGYTF. DNA for the CDR3: TGTGCCTGGAGTTCCAGGGCCAACTATGGCTACACCTTC.

The V and J genes are TRBV30 and TRBJ1-5; D ambiguous. The CDR3 has 12 residues. Germline V gene sequence: CDR1 GTSNPN, CDR2 SVGIG (reference sequence). Trimming took 8 bases from V and 0 from J, leaving 8 bases between them. The CDR3 region is CALTYSNQPQHF. In DNA, the CDR3 is TGTGCCCTGACATATAGCAATCAGCCCCAGCATTTT.

This chain joins TRBV18 and TRBJ2-7; 7 nucleotides line up with TRBD2. This CDR3 spans 13 amino acids. Unmatched junction bases numbered 1, after V lost 2 bases and J lost 3 bases. Germline CDR1 and CDR2: KGHSH and LQKENI. This CDR3 is CASSPGGVYEQYF. As DNA, the CDR3 is TGTGCCAGCTCACCAGGGGGGGTCTACGAGCAGTACTTC.

J is TRBJ1-3 and V is TRBV5-5, with D unresolved. Trimming shortened V by 4 bases and J by 4 bases, and 15 bases separated the two germline ends. This CDR3 contains 15 residues. Germline values: CDR1 SGHKS, CDR2 YYEKEE (reference sequence). The CDR3 DNA is TGTGCCAGCAGCCGAGGTGACGCTAACGGAAACACCATATATTTT. It encodes CASSRGDANGNTIYF. Full variable domain (outside the CDR3, taken from reference TRBV5-5 and TRBJ1-3): DAGVTQSPTHLIKTRGQQVTLRCSPISGHKSVSWYQQVLGQGPQFIFQYYEKEERGRGNFPDRFSARQFPNYSSELNVNALLLGDSALYLCASSRGDANGNTIYFGEGSWLTVV.

This chain uses TRBV6-2 or TRBV6-3 with TRBJ2-1; 9 positions agree with TRBD2. Per germline, CDR1 MNHEY and CDR2 SVGEGT. There are 14 residues in the CDR3. Trimming removed 3 bases from V and 8 bases from J; junction bases left unmatched: 5. As DNA, the CDR3 is TGTGCCAGCAGTTATGGCGGGAGGGTAGATGAGCAGTTCTTC. The encoded protein is CASSYGGRVDEQFF.

This clone occurred once. The chain carries TRBV6-2 or TRBV6-3 and TRBJ1-5, with TRBD1 as a possible D gene (6 bases). This CDR3 has 12 amino acids. Trimming removed 5 bases from V and 9 bases from J, with 11 bases in between. CDR1 and CDR2 from the germline V gene are MNHEY and SVGEGT. The CDR3 spells CASSRLRGPQHF. For the CDR3, the DNA is TGTGCCAGCAGTCGACTCAGGGGGCCCCAGCATTTT.

The V gene is TRBV4-1, the J gene TRBJ1-2; D not certain. V was clipped by 0 bases and J by 8 bases, with 4 bases between them. Germline CDR1 is MGHRA and CDR2 is YSYEKL. This CDR3 has 11 amino acids. The CDR3 DNA reads as TGCGCCAGCAGCCAAGATCTGGGCTACACCTTC. Its protein product is CASSQDLGYTF.

This clone was seen just once. This rearrangement joins TRBV25-1 to TRBJ1-1; 7 bases match TRBD1. CDR3 length: 14 residues. From germline, CDR1 is MGHDK and CDR2 SYGVNS. The ends lost 4 bases at V and 3 bases at J; junction bases unmatched: 5. The CDR3 protein is CASSAFDRDTEAFF. In nucleotides, the CDR3 is TGTGCCAGCAGTGCGTTCGACAGGGACACTGAAGCTTTCTTT.